This T cell receptor (beta chain) was identified in a study of post-analysis software for immune sequencing data. Broader study findings: Normalized Chao1 diversity in multiple sclerosis patients fell significantly below that of controls.

Unique molecular identifiers featured in each of the TCR beta cDNA libraries. TCRdb reprocessed the PCR reads with MiXCR, giving one entry per CDR3 protein. This sample carries over 700,000 distinct CDR3 sequences, roughly 27% of them seen once, and the ten largest clones take roughly 0.57%. Notes on this clonotype: The antigen remains undetermined.

The sample comprised blood. The source of this sequence is a girl between 5 and 17 years old with multiple sclerosis.

DNA of the CDR3: TGCAGTGGCGCGACGGCTGACGAGCAGTACTTC. Its protein is CSGATADEQYF. The chain couples TRBV20-1 to TRBJ2-7, with no clear D. CDR1 and CDR2 (germline): DFQATT, SNEGSKA (reference sequence). The CDR3 runs to 11 residues. With 7 bases removed from V and 5 bases from J, the gap between germline ends came to 12 bases.